Listed below are T cell receptor beta chains from one sample, sequenced in a study of blood T cell repertoires in COVID-19. Using immunoSEQ multiplex PCR, the repertoire was profiled, and TCRdb retains in-frame clones only, with some absent. The repertoire holds approximately 280,000 clones, with 85% as singletons. The sequenced material came from PBMCs or T cells enriched from blood (not recorded which). These receptor sequences come from a woman between 45 and 60 years old who had recovered from COVID-19. The CDR3 runs from the conserved cysteine through the conserved F or W. D genes are given only for firm matches. Only some rows state a clone size, as once, few, many or a class for expanded clones.

clone_size,v_call,j_call,d_call,cdr3_aa,cdr3_nt
-,TRBV24-1,TRBJ2-1,TRBD1,CATSDYSGGEQFF,TGTGCCACCAGTGATTACTCAGGGGGTGAGCAGTTCTTC
-,TRBV30,TRBJ1-6,-,CAWSVGLGNSPLHF,TGTGCCTGGAGCGTGGGGCTGGGCAATTCACCCCTCCACTTT
-,TRBV5-1,TRBJ2-3,TRBD2,CASSPGLGADTQYF,TGCGCCAGCAGCCCGGGACTAGGTGCAGATACGCAGTATTTT
-,TRBV2,TRBJ2-7,-,CASSDWLYEQYF,TGTGCCAGCAGTGATTGGCTTTACGAGCAGTACTTC
-,TRBV5-5,TRBJ1-5,TRBD1,CASSTTGQGFYQPQHF,TGTGCCAGCAGCACCACGGGACAGGGGTTTTATCAGCCCCAGCATTTT
-,TRBV7-2,TRBJ2-7,TRBD2,CASSFGQRGSPYEQYF,TGTGCCAGCAGCTTTGGGCAGCGGGGAAGTCCCTACGAGCAGTACTTC
-,TRBV11-2,TRBJ2-3,-,CASSPYTDTQYF,TGTGCCAGCAGCCCGTACACAGATACGCAGTATTTT
-,TRBV27,TRBJ1-2,TRBD1,CASKLVYIGTGGRDGYTF,TGTGCCAGCAAACTAGTTTATATTGGGACAGGGGGCCGGGATGGCTACACCTTC
-,TRBV5-1,TRBJ1-1,TRBD1,CASSFSGQGLATEAFF,TGCGCCAGCAGCTTCTCGGGACAGGGACTTGCCACTGAAGCTTTCTTT
-,TRBV5-1,TRBJ1-6,-,CASSLAQADNSPLHF,TGCGCCAGCAGCTTGGCGCAGGCCGATAATTCACCCCTCCACTTT
-,TRBV7-2,TRBJ1-2,-,CASSLGQRYGYTF,TGTGCCAGCAGCTTAGGACAGCGTTATGGCTACACCTTC
-,TRBV11-2,TRBJ1-2,TRBD1,CASSLSLSQGTGYGYTF,TGTGCCAGCAGCTTATCTCTATCGCAGGGGACAGGGTATGGCTACACCTTC
few,TRBV19,TRBJ1-1,-,CASSPGRNTEAFF,TGTGCCAGTAGTCCTGGCAGGAACACTGAAGCTTTCTTT
-,TRBV11-2,TRBJ2-5,-,CASSLDAGRGVTQYF,TGTGCCAGCAGCTTAGACGCGGGGCGGGGTGTGACCCAGTACTTC
few,TRBV7-3,TRBJ2-1,-,CASSLTPANEQFF,TGTGCCAGCAGCTTAACTCCAGCGAATGAGCAGTTCTTC
few,TRBV28,TRBJ2-1,-,CASRLQGFGEQFF,TGTGCCAGCAGGCTACAGGGTTTCGGTGAGCAGTTCTTC
-,TRBV19,TRBJ2-6,-,CASSIDNRSRARNVLTF,TGTGCCAGTAGTATAGATAACCGTTCCCGAGCGAGGAACGTCCTGACTTTC
-,TRBV30,TRBJ1-2,TRBD1,CAWAPTGVGGYTF,TGTGCCTGGGCGCCCACAGGGGTTGGCGGCTACACCTTC
once,TRBV5-5,TRBJ2-6,-,CASSLAGGYSGANVLTF,TGTGCCAGCAGCTTGGCCGGCGGGTACTCTGGGGCCAACGTCCTGACTTTC
few,TRBV27,TRBJ2-2,TRBD2,CASSLLRDYRVGELFF,TGTGCCAGCAGTCTATTGCGGGACTACCGAGTGGGGGAGCTGTTTTTT
-,TRBV4-2,TRBJ2-1,TRBD2,CASSQGLAGGYEQFF,TGTGCCAGCAGCCAAGGTCTAGCGGGGGGTTATGAGCAGTTCTTC
-,TRBV9,TRBJ2-3,-,CASSVVTDTQYF,TGTGCCAGCAGCGTCGTCACAGATACGCAGTATTTT
-,TRBV9,TRBJ2-5,-,CASSVGGDLRETQYF,TGTGCCAGCAGCGTAGGAGGAGATCTCCGTGAGACCCAGTACTTC
-,TRBV30,TRBJ1-5,TRBD1,CAWSGTGVGNQPQHF,TGTGCCTGGAGTGGGACAGGGGTGGGCAATCAGCCCCAGCATTTT
few,TRBV5-1,TRBJ1-1,TRBD1,CASSFGQQGTVGARTEAFF,TGCGCCAGCAGCTTTGGACAACAAGGGACAGTAGGGGCTCGCACTGAAGCTTTCTTT
-,TRBV4-1,TRBJ1-2,TRBD1,CASSQEGTAKNYGYTF,TGCGCCAGCAGCCAAGAAGGGACAGCAAAGAACTATGGCTACACCTTC
-,TRBV4-1,TRBJ2-7,TRBD2,CASSQAGTSGSYEQYF,TGCGCCAGCAGCCAAGCCGGGACTAGCGGCTCCTACGAGCAGTACTTC
-,TRBV18,TRBJ1-1,-,CASSLAGRTNTEAFF,TGTGCCAGCTCACTAGCGGGACGGACGAACACTGAAGCTTTCTTT
-,TRBV6-5,TRBJ1-4,TRBD1,CATSGQGNEKLFF,TGTGCCACTTCCGGACAGGGGAATGAAAAACTGTTTTTT
-,TRBV19,TRBJ2-7,TRBD2,CASAWGGSSYEQYF,TGTGCCAGTGCCTGGGGGGGTAGCTCCTACGAGCAGTACTTC
once,TRBV6-6,TRBJ2-1,-,CASSYEVPSYNEQFF,TGTGCCAGCAGTTACGAGGTCCCCTCCTACAATGAGCAGTTCTTC
-,TRBV30,TRBJ1-2,-,CAWSGPTGLQLPNYGYTF,TGTGCCTGGAGTGGACCTACCGGACTACAGCTCCCCAACTATGGCTACACCTTC
-,TRBV18,TRBJ1-1,TRBD1,CASLRGQGVDTEAFF,TGTGCCAGCTTACGAGGACAGGGAGTAGACACTGAAGCTTTCTTT
-,TRBV19,TRBJ1-1,-,CASRIGRVSNTEAFF,TGTGCCAGTAGAATCGGCAGGGTTTCGAACACTGAAGCTTTCTTT
-,TRBV7-2,TRBJ1-1,TRBD1,CASSLSGTGKDTEAFF,TGTGCCAGCAGCCTTTCTGGGACAGGGAAGGACACTGAAGCTTTCTTT
-,TRBV29-1,TRBJ1-4,-,CSAELYNEKLFF,TGCAGCGCTGAGCTATATAATGAAAAACTGTTTTTT
-,TRBV7-6,TRBJ1-2,TRBD1,CASSPNRGGRSGYTF,TGTGCCAGCAGCCCCAACAGGGGGGGGCGGAGTGGCTACACCTTC
-,TRBV7-9,TRBJ1-1,TRBD1,CASSSRTGIRTEAFF,TGTGCCAGCAGCTCACGGACAGGGATTCGGACTGAAGCTTTCTTT
-,TRBV6-1,TRBJ1-1,TRBD1,CASSETGGLNTEAFF,TGTGCCAGCAGTGAGACAGGGGGTTTGAACACTGAAGCTTTCTTT
-,TRBV28,TRBJ2-5,-,CASSQDSLQETQYF,TGTGCCAGCAGCCAGGACAGCCTCCAGGAGACCCAGTACTTC